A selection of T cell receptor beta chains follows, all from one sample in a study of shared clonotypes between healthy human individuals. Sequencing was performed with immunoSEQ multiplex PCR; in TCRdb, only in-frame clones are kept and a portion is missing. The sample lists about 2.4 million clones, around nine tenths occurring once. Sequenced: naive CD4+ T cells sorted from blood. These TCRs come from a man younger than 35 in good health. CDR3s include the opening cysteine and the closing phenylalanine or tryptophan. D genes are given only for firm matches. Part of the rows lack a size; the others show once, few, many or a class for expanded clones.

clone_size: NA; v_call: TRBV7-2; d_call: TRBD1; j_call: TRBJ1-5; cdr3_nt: TGTGCCAGCAGCAAATACGTAGGGACAGGGAGTCAGCCCCAGCATTTT; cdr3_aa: CASSKYVGTGSQPQHF
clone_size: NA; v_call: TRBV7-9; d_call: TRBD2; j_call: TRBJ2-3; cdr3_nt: TGTGCCAGCAGCTTAGCGGGGGGGGCAGATACGCAGTATTTT; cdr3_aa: CASSLAGGADTQYF
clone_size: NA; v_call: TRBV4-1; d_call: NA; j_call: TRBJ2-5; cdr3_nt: TGCGCCAGCAGCCAAGCCTACCAAGAGACCCAGTACTTC; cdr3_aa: CASSQAYQETQYF
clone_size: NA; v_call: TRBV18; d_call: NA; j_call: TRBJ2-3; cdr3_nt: TGTGCCAGCTCACCCATTACAGCCACAGATACGCAGTATTTT; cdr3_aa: CASSPITATDTQYF
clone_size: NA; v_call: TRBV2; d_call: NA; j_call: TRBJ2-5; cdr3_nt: TGTGCCAGCGGGGAAGGCCAAGAGACCCAGTACTTC; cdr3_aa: CASGEGQETQYF
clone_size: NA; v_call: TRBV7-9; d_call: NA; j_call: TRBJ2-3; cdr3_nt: TGTGCCAGCAGCTTAGCGTATCTTCGGGGGGATACGCAGTATTTT; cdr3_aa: CASSLAYLRGDTQYF
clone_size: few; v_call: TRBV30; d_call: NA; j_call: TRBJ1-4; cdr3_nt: TGTGCCTGGAGTGTAGGGGCTAATGAAAAACTGTTTTTT; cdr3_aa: CAWSVGANEKLFF
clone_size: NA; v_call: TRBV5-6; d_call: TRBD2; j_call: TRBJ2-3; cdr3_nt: TGTGCCAGCAGCTTTCCGACTAGCGGGAGGGGGAGCACAGATACGCAGTATTTT; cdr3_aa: CASSFPTSGRGSTDTQYF
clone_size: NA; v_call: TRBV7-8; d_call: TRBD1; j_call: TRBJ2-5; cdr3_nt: TGTGCCAGCAGCTCTACGACAGGGGTAGGGACCCAGTACTTC; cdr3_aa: CASSSTTGVGTQYF
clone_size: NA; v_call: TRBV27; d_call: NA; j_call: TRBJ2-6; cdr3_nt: TGTGCCAGCAGTCCGGCTGGCCTTGGGGCCTCCGGGGCCAACGTCCTGACTTTC; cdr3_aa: CASSPAGLGASGANVLTF
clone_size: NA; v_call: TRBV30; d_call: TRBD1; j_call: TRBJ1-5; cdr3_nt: TGTGCCTGGAGTCCCAACGACAGGGGTTCGGGTCAGCCCCAGCATTTT; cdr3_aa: CAWSPNDRGSGQPQHF
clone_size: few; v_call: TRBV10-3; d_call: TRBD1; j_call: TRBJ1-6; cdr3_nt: TGTGCCATCAGCGCCGGGACAGAGGCCTCACCCCTCCACTTT; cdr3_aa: CAISAGTEASPLHF
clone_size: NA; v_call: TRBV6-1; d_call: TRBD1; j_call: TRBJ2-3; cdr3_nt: TGTGCCAGCGGCCCTTGGGACAGAGACACAGATACGCAGTATTTT; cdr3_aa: CASGPWDRDTDTQYF
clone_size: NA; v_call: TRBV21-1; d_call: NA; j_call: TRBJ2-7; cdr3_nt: TGTGCCCAGCGGTTGGAGCCGTGGCCGATAATCTCCTACGAGCAGTACTTC; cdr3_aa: CAQRLEPWPIISYEQYF
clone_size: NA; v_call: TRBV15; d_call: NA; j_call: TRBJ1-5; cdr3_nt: TGTGCCACCAGCCCCCGAACCGGGTCGGGGAGGAAGCCCCAGCATTTT; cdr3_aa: CATSPRTGSGRKPQHF
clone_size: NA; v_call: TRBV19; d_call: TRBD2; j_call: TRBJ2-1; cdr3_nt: TGTGCCAGTAGTATAGGAAAACCGGGGACTAGCGGGGGCGTCCACAATGAGCAGTTCTTC; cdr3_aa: CASSIGKPGTSGGVHNEQFF